A single TCR beta chain is shown here with its context. Its antigen is unknown. Base-call qualities are not available, and no considerably larger clone is one nucleotide away. Per the publication, the time point label means: progressive disease on ibrutinib. For TCR beta library preparation, 1.5 to 2 micrograms of genomic DNA was extracted from cryopreserved PBMCs. Longitudinal blood samples from CLL patients receiving ibrutinib monotherapy were subjected to high-throughput TCR beta sequencing. The patients took part in an open-label, single-center phase 2 trial of ibrutinib monotherapy. Each clonotype received, on average, approximately 9.9x coverage in deep resolution sequencing performed on a MiSeq, where the target depth lay between 1 in 1 million and 1 in 200,000 T cells. The immunoSEQ hsTCRB Kit was used to generate TCR beta libraries. From the authors' description of their analysis: Data were analyzed with ImmunoSEQ Data Assistant and ImmunoSEQ Analyzer, with V, D and J genes assigned per IMGT definitions. Clonality, with values ranging from 0 to 1, was calculated as one minus the normalized Shannon entropy of productive rearrangement frequencies. Only overrepresented clonotypes making up at least 0.05% of each patient's repertoire were included in the public clonotype analysis. Thirteen age-matched healthy donor repertoires from immuneACCESS were used as controls for clonality. TCRdb's version of the immuneACCESS table is confined to in-frame rearrangements and falls short of the full clone set. An unresolved V gene accounts for under half of the shortfall where checked; the remainder is of unknown origin. The V and J calls and the clone size are those of that table, but D and trimming were determined from the DNA. The sample yields around 53,000 clones; 50% to 60% were counted once. In total, the top ten clones hold approximately 24% of the sample.

This sample is part of a study of cytotoxic CD8 clonotypes in ibrutinib-treated CLL listed by TCRdb under 2021. Looking at the study overall: The cohort had ten to twelve relapsed/refractory and 15 treatment-naive patients; about 17 were IGHV unmutated. Samples at response were collected after a median of about 12 months of treatment, with a range of about 6 to 36 months. Partial responses were observed in 24 patients and complete responses in 2; after a median follow-up of 68 months, remission was maintained in roughly 14 patients and progression was observed in approximately 12. Cryopreserved peripheral blood mononuclear cells were obtained before treatment, at response, and at either sustained remission or disease progression. On average, each sample had some 260,000 productive templates and approximately 85,000 productive rearrangements. Longitudinal samples were obtainable from about 30% of the roughly 90 participants in the trial. Patients were still on ibrutinib when every remission and progressive disease sample was collected. General conclusions and limits of the study: Clonality increased at ibrutinib response, stayed stable in sustained remission, and fell back toward baseline at progression. Baseline clonality exceeded that of age-matched healthy donors and correlated strongly with circulating CD8+ T-cell counts. Public clonotypes were rare and either contracted or stayed stable during treatment, and the rise in clonality at ibrutinib response reflected the expansion of private clonotypes. Sampling times were not matched between patients in sustained remission and patients whose disease was progressing, and lymph node repertoires were not examined.

Including cysteine and phenylalanine, the CDR3 has 18 amino acids. Of all the DNA, just the CDR3 is kept, 54 bases in frame from base 1. The germline V gene (reference sequence) sets CDR1 to LNHDA and CDR2 to SQIVND. Here V drops 5 bases and J drops 3 bases, and the junction holds 12 bases not matched to any gene. Recombination connected TRBV19 to TRBJ2-1; 11 central bases correspond to TRBD2. The starting material was PBMCs, obtained at disease progression, from a patient treated with ibrutinib. This clonotype originated in a human donor with chronic lymphocytic leukemia. The CDR3: CASSPGRTSGSHYNEQFF. The sequence in DNA is TGTGCCAGTAGTCCAGGGAGAACTAGCGGGAGTCACTACAATGAGCAGTTCTTC.